The rows below give T cell receptor beta chains drawn from one sample of a study of long-term antiretroviral therapy in people with HIV. Profiled with immunoSEQ multiplex PCR; TCRdb holds only in-frame clones, not every one. Among about 15,000 clones, roughly 76% were seen once, and the ten largest hold about 14%. This specimen was unsorted PBMCs, taken 1.5 years before starting antiretroviral therapy. Every receptor here comes from a woman aged 50 to 65 with HIV. CDR3s include the opening cysteine and the closing phenylalanine or tryptophan.

v_gene	j_gene	CDR3aa
TRBV6-1	TRBJ2-7	CASSPRQGRGHEQYF
TRBV15	TRBJ2-2	CATSRDRGNTGELFF
TRBV27	TRBJ1-6	CASSRNRNSPLHF
TRBV6-5	TRBJ2-1	CASSRYNEQFF
TRBV19	TRBJ2-1	CASRPIAGEYNEQFF
TRBV5-4	TRBJ1-3	CASSVGQGAIAGNTIYF
TRBV27	TRBJ1-2	CASSLGRHYGYTF
TRBV4-1	TRBJ1-2	CASSHQTGTANNYGYTF
TRBV20-1	TRBJ2-1	CSAGEQFF
TRBV19	TRBJ1-3	CASSITTGLSGNTIYF
TRBV29-1	TRBJ2-2	CSAGGLAGGTNTGELFF
TRBV5-6	TRBJ1-5	CASSLGGYSNQPQHF